This T cell receptor beta chain was observed in a study of blood T cells in healthy people across ages. The study's findings and limits: Getting older went along with TCR beta diversity per million T cells dropping roughly linearly.

A remark on this clonotype: No antigen is known for it.

A second PCR of roughly 6 to 12 cycles used a sample-barcoded 5' primer and a J-beta primer mix. Using its own MiXCR run on the 5' RACE reads, TCRdb lists one record per CDR3 protein. The sample lists nearly 800,000 distinct CDR3 sequences; around 25% were seen once. These sequences were also reported in another study, on T cells of mothers and their children.

The clonotype was recovered from a boy younger than 18 in good health. The sample consisted of blood.

CDR3 protein: CASRDSVEEKLFF. DNA for the CDR3: TGCGCCAGCCGGGACAGCGTGGAGGAAAAACTGTTTTTT. V is TRBV23-1 and J is TRBJ1-4, with 7 bases lining up with TRBD1. TRBV23-1 is classed as an ORF, of uncertain function. After removal of 8 bases from V and 8 bases from J, the junction contained 8 bases not matched to a gene. The CDR3 totals 13 residues.